In this sample, the clone carrying this TCR beta chain turned up many times. This sample was taken from a study of T cells after yellow fever vaccination. TCRdb re-called the 5' RACE reads through MiXCR, storing one row per CDR3 protein. The sample lists 200,000 to 300,000 distinct CDR3 sequences; around 3.5% were seen once. The germline V gene has CDR1 SGHNT and CDR2 YENEEA. CDR3 size: 14 residues. With V trimmed by 5 bases and J by 6 bases, 6 bases remained unmatched. This clonotype was obtained from a man between 18 and 29 years old who received the YFV17D yellow fever vaccine. The sample was PBMCs, taken 15 days after the yellow fever booster vaccination. The V and J genes are TRBV11-3 and TRBJ2-2, with TRBD2 matching 7 bases. The CDR3 coding sequence is TGTGCCAGCAGCACCAAGACTAGCCCCGGGGAGCTGTTTTTT. Protein sequence: CASSTKTSPGELFF.